This T cell receptor (beta chain) was documented in a study of T cells expressing NK-cell markers. TCRdb reworked the 5' RACE reads into one entry per CDR3 protein, no DNA. The table lists 200,000 to 300,000 distinct CDR3 sequences. Sequenced input: blood T cells: a sorted CD56 or NKG2C T cell subset, CD4+ or CD8+ T cells, or bulk PBMC T cells (not recorded which). The receptor was isolated from a man aged 18 to 35 in good health.

The chain's CDR3 is CASSPPAVTGELFF. The chain links TRBV7-9 to TRBJ2-2. Germline lookup yields CDR1 SEHNR and CDR2 FQNEAQ (reference sequence). This CDR3 region has 14 residues. The full variable domain, its missing parts supplied by reference TRBV7-9 and TRBJ2-2, is DTGVSQNPRHKITKRGQNVTFRCDPISEHNRLYWYRQTLGQGPEFLTYFQNEAQLEKSRLLSDRFSAERPKGSFSTLEIQRTEQGDSAMYLCASSPPAVTGELFFGEGSRLTVL.